The next 2 T cell receptor beta chains were all read from a single sample in a study of cytomegalovirus exposure and HLA in healthy donors. A multiplex PCR was run with 60 Vbeta primers and 13 Jbeta primers. Clones were read by immunoSEQ multiplex PCR, and TCRdb kept only the in-frame ones, dropping some. The repertoire holds about 200,000 clones, with more than 9.5% as singletons. Sequencing was done on a sample of PBMCs. These receptors all stem from a man aged 50-60 years in good health and CMV-seropositive.

The sample holds one count of this clone. The CDR3 does not end in the conserved phenylalanine or tryptophan, so this is likely a read error. The gene calls are TRBV5-4 and TRBJ2-2, with TRBD2 matching 10 bases. CDR1 SGHNT and CDR2 YYREEE come from the germline V gene (reference sequence). This CDR3 has 17 amino acids. V shed 0 bases, J shed 2 bases, and the junction held 4 bases outside the gene matches. CDR3 bases: TGTGCCAGCAGCTTGGCCCCTAGCGGGGGTAACACCGGGGAGCTGTTTGTT. It specifies CASSLAPSGGNTGELFV.

The rearrangement links TRBV28 to TRBJ1-5; tentatively, D is TRBD1 (5 bases). Trimming removed 5 bases at V and 7 bases at J, with 15 bases between. Germline CDR1 reads MDHEN; CDR2 reads SYDVKM. The CDR3 spans 14 residues. CDR3 loop: CASSPGGGGQPQHF. The CDR3 DNA reads TGTGCCAGCAGTCCCGGGGGTGGCGGACAGCCCCAGCATTTT.